The next 25 T cell receptor beta chains were all read from a single sample in a study of blood T cell repertoires in COVID-19. The method was immunoSEQ multiplex PCR; TCRdb's version includes in-frame clones alone and lacks a portion of them. The sample records approximately 270,000 clones, 80% to 90% being singletons. Sample: peripheral blood. The receptors here all came from a man younger than 40 with acute or convalescent COVID-19.

This clone was counted once. This chain uses TRBV5-1 with TRBJ1-1, with TRBD1 identical over 8 bases. V lost 4 bases, J lost 1 base, and 6 bases stayed unmatched. The CDR3 covers 15 residues. CDR1 SGHRS and CDR2 YFSETQ come from the germline V gene. The CDR3 protein is CASSHGQGANTEAFF. The CDR3 DNA reads TGCGCCAGCAGCCACGGACAGGGTGCGAACACTGAAGCTTTCTTT.

The V gene is TRBV11-2, the J gene TRBJ1-3; TRBD1 is a possible D gene (5 bases). Germline lookup yields CDR1 SGHAT and CDR2 FQNNGV. The CDR3 has 14 residues. Trimming left V 5 bases short and J 2 bases short, with 10 bases between. The chain's CDR3 is CASSPDITGNTIYF. In DNA form, the CDR3 reads TGTGCCAGCAGCCCGGACATTACTGGAAACACCATATATTTT.

The chain is built from TRBV9 and TRBJ1-3, with D unclear. Trimming cost V 4 bases and J 0 bases, with 14 bases left between them. Per germline, CDR1 SGDLS and CDR2 YYNGEE. This CDR3 region has 16 residues. The CDR3 reads CASSPIVESSGNTIYF. The DNA of the CDR3 is TGTGCCAGCAGCCCAATCGTCGAGAGCTCTGGAAACACCATATATTTT.

The genes are TRBV28 and TRBJ1-6; TRBD1 agrees at 9 bases. This CDR3 contains 16 residues. Germline-derived CDR1 and CDR2 are MDHEN and SYDVKM. V gave up 4 bases and J gave up 4 bases; unmatched junction bases: 5. Written as DNA, the CDR3 is TGTGCCAGCAGTTCGGGGACAGGGTGGTATAATTCACCCCTCCACTTT. This encodes CASSSGTGWYNSPLHF.

The chain couples TRBV28 to TRBJ2-7, with TRBD1 as a possible D gene (6 bases). V lost 6 bases and J lost 1, with 10 bases in between. Germline CDR1 reads MDHEN; CDR2 reads SYDVKM. The CDR3 sequence is 13 residues long. CDR3 amino acids: CASSRDRSYEQYF. The CDR3 nucleotides are TGTGCCAGCAGCAGAGACAGGTCCTACGAGCAGTACTTC. The whole variable domain, filled in from reference TRBV28 and TRBJ2-7, reads DVKVTQSSRYLVKRTGEKVFLECVQDMDHENMFWYRQDPGLGLRLIYFSYDVKMKEKGDIPEGYSVSREKKERFSLILESASTNQTSMYLCASSRDRSYEQYFGPGTRLTVT.

The V gene is TRBV20-1, the J gene TRBJ1-1; TRBD1 might be the D (5 bases). Germline CDR1 DFQATT, CDR2 SNEGSKA (reference sequence). CDR3 size: 11 residues. V was pared by 5 bases and J by 5 bases, with 9 bases between. CDR3 DNA sequence: TGCAGTGCTGTTCAGGGTACTGAAGCTTTCTTT. It translates to CSAVQGTEAFF.

The V call is TRBV27, the J call TRBJ2-7, with 8 bases lining up with TRBD1. The CDR3 runs 15 residues. The V and J ends lost 5 bases and 3 bases, in that order; junction bases with no gene match: 9. CDR1 MNHEY and CDR2 SMNVEV come from the germline V gene (reference sequence). CDR3 in amino acids: CASSTLTGADYEQYF. CDR3 nucleotides: TGTGCCAGCAGTACCCTGACAGGGGCAGACTACGAGCAGTACTTC.

J is TRBJ1-3 and V is TRBV5-4, with a weak D call TRBD1 (6 bases). Trimming took 4 bases from V and 0 from J, leaving 20 bases between them. This CDR3 is built from 18 residues. Germline CDR1 and CDR2: SGHNT and YYREEE (reference sequence). The CDR3 nucleotides are TGTGCCAGCAGCCACTACTACCAAAGGGGGAGCTCTGGAAACACCATATATTTT. It encodes CASSHYYQRGSSGNTIYF. Supplemented by reference TRBV5-4 and TRBJ1-3, the full variable domain reads ETGVTQSPTHLIKTRGQQVTLRCSSQSGHNTVSWYQQALGQGPQFIFQYYREEENGRGNFPPRFSGLQFPNYSSELNVNALELDDSALYLCASSHYYQRGSSGNTIYFGEGSWLTVV.

The V gene is TRBV7-6, the J gene TRBJ2-2; D unresolved. The germline CDR1 and CDR2 sequences are SGHVS and FNYEAQ. V shed 5 bases and J shed 1 base, with 14 bases lying between them. The CDR3 loop spans 16 amino acids. DNA for the CDR3: TGTGCCAGCAGCCGGAGTGGAGCAGAGAACACCGGGGAGCTGTTTTTT. Its translation: CASSRSGAENTGELFF. The complete variable domain, with remaining parts taken from reference TRBV7-6 and TRBJ2-2, reads GAGVSQSPRYKVTKRGQDVALRCDPISGHVSLYWYRQALGQGPEFLTYFNYEAQQDKSGLPNDRFSAERPEGSISTLTIQRTEQRDSAMYRCASSRSGAENTGELFFGEGSRLTVL.

This CDR3 reads CASSDLGQLYSGNTIYF. The CDR3 DNA reads TGTGCCAGCAGTGATTTGGGCCAGTTATACTCTGGAAACACCATATATTTT. This rearrangement joins TRBV2 to TRBJ1-3; D is undetermined. The V end was cut by 3 bases, the J end by 0 bases, with 15 bases between. This CDR3 spans 17 amino acids. CDR1 and CDR2 (germline): SNHLY, FYNNEI.

This sequence joins TRBV19 and TRBJ1-1; possibly TRBD1 for D (6 bases). Germline V gene lookup returns CDR1 LNHDA and CDR2 SQIVND (reference sequence). V lost 3 bases to trimming and J lost 11 bases, with 13 bases between them. CDR3 size: 12 residues. The CDR3 DNA follows: TGTGCCAGTAGTATGGGGGCCTCTACGGCTTTCTTT. It specifies CASSMGASTAFF.

This clone is a singleton in its sample. J is TRBJ2-7 and V is TRBV15, with D tentatively TRBD1 (6 bases). V lost 0 bases, J lost 6 bases, and 15 bases lay in between. The CDR3 has 15 residues. Germline-derived CDR1 and CDR2 are LNHNV and YYDKDF (reference sequence). The CDR3 loop is CATSREGRGWAEQYF. The CDR3 DNA reads TGTGCCACCAGCAGAGAGGGCAGGGGTTGGGCCGAGCAGTACTTC.

This clone showed up just a few times. The DNA for the CDR3 is TGTGCCAGCAGCCTAATGACTGGGGCCACCGGGGAGCTGTTTTTT. This codes for CASSLMTGATGELFF. The V call is TRBV7-9, the J call TRBJ2-2; D may be TRBD1 (5 bases). The CDR3 is 15 amino acids. With 5 bases removed from V and 4 bases from J, the gap between germline ends came to 14 bases. Germline V gene sequence: CDR1 SEHNR, CDR2 FQNEAQ (reference sequence).

The gene calls are TRBV12-3 or TRBV12-4 and TRBJ2-7; 7 positions agree with TRBD2. Unmatched junction bases numbered 2, after V lost 5 bases and J lost 1 base. The CDR3 is 13 amino acids. CDR3 amino acids: CASSTSASYEQYF. In DNA form, the CDR3 reads TGTGCCAGCAGTACTAGCGCTTCCTACGAGCAGTACTTC.

The gene calls are TRBV28 and TRBJ1-5; D remains ambiguous. V was clipped by 1 base and J by 5 bases, with 18 bases between them. This CDR3 comprises 17 residues. Germline V gives CDR1 MDHEN, CDR2 SYDVKM. The CDR3 DNA reads as TGTGCCAGCAGTTTATTTGGCGGGAAAAAACAGTATCAGCCCCAGCATTTT. Translating it yields CASSLFGGKKQYQPQHF.

This chain connects TRBV27 to TRBJ2-7, with a weak D call TRBD1 (7 bases). Trimming removed 5 bases at V and 7 bases at J, with 15 bases between. The CDR3 extends over 13 amino acids. Germline V lookup: CDR1 MNHEY, CDR2 SMNVEV (reference sequence). CDR3 sequence: CASSTGQAGEQYF. Written as DNA, the CDR3 is TGTGCCAGCAGTACCGGACAGGCGGGGGAGCAGTACTTC.

This rearrangement joins TRBV28 to TRBJ1-1; maybe TRBD1 (5 bases). V lost 8 bases to trimming and J lost 0 bases, with 19 bases between them. The CDR3 spans 16 residues. Per the germline V gene, CDR1 is MDHEN and CDR2 is SYDVKM. The CDR3 sequence is CASLDMRQSMNTEAFF. The CDR3 nucleotides are TGTGCCAGCCTTGATATGAGACAGAGCATGAACACTGAAGCTTTCTTT.

This chain links TRBV7-3 with TRBJ2-7; 8 bases are a match to TRBD2. The CDR3 extends over 13 amino acids. CDR1 is SGHTA, CDR2 FQGTGA, per germline. Trimming took 10 bases from V and 4 from J; bases not matched to a gene: 9. The CDR3 sequence is CAKRCSGSYEQYF. CDR3 nucleotides: TGTGCCAAACGGTGCAGCGGGAGTTACGAGCAGTACTTC.

J is TRBJ2-1 and V is TRBV28; D ambiguous. Trimming left V 5 bases short and J 10 bases short, with 18 bases between. The V gene's germline CDR1 is MDHEN and CDR2 SYDVKM. The CDR3 spans 14 residues. In nucleotides, the CDR3 is TGTGCCAGCAGTCCCAGAGGTGGCGGCGAGGAGCAGTTCTTC. This encodes CASSPRGGGEEQFF.

The rearrangement uses TRBV5-1 and TRBJ1-1; D is possibly TRBD1 (6 bases). Trimming left V 4 bases short and J 1 base short, with 14 bases between. The CDR3 has 15 residues. Looked up from germline, CDR1 is SGHRS and CDR2 is YFSETQ. The DNA for the CDR3 is TGCGCCAGCAGCCCGCAACAGGGTGCGAACACTGAAGCTTTCTTT. It translates to CASSPQQGANTEAFF.

The rearrangement joins TRBV5-6 to TRBJ1-6, with TRBD1 matching over 7 bases. This CDR3 region has 16 residues. Germline CDR1 is SGHDT and CDR2 is YYEEEE. The J segment lost 7 bases and the V segment lost 0 bases, leaving 7 bases of the junction unmatched. The CDR3 here is CASSLVDADRNSPLHF. The CDR3 nucleotides are TGTGCCAGCAGCTTGGTAGACGCGGACAGGAATTCACCCCTCCACTTT.

This chain joins TRBV5-1 and TRBJ1-2; TRBD1 aligns across 7 bases. The CDR3 has 13 amino acids. Germline V gene lookup returns CDR1 SGHRS and CDR2 YFSETQ. Losses at the gene ends were 4 bases for V and 5 bases for J; bases not matched to a gene: 5. DNA for the CDR3: TGCGCCAGCAGCCCGGGACAGAGTTATGGCTACACCTTC. Translation gives CASSPGQSYGYTF.

The chain combines TRBV6-4 with TRBJ1-1, with 8 bases lining up with TRBD1. The ends lost 7 bases at V and 3 bases at J; junction bases unmatched: 13. Per germline, CDR1 MRHNA and CDR2 SNTAGT. The CDR3 has 16 residues. CDR3 sequence reads: CASTRQGKGWYTEAFF. Written as DNA, the CDR3 is TGTGCCAGCACCAGACAGGGGAAAGGGTGGTACACTGAAGCTTTCTTT.

V is TRBV9 and J is TRBJ2-7, with TRBD2 identical over 9 bases. The V and J ends lost 0 bases and 4 bases, in that order; junction bases with no gene match: 5. The CDR3 covers 15 residues. Germline lookup yields CDR1 SGDLS and CDR2 YYNGEE. The CDR3 here is CASSVDSGSMYEQYF. The CDR3 DNA is TGTGCCAGCAGCGTAGATAGCGGGAGTATGTACGAGCAGTACTTC. The variable domain in full, completed from reference TRBV9 and TRBJ2-7, reads DSGVTQTPKHLITATGQRVTLRCSPRSGDLSVYWYQQSLDQGLQFLIQYYNGEERAKGNILERFSAQQFPDLHSELNLSSLELGDSALYFCASSVDSGSMYEQYFGPGTRLTVT.

The chain recombines TRBV28 with TRBJ1-5, with D uncertain. Trimming pared 5 bases from V and 1 base from J, leaving 18 bases between. This CDR3 has 17 amino acids. Germline V gene sequence: CDR1 MDHEN, CDR2 SYDVKM. As DNA, the CDR3 is TGTGCCAGCAGTAAATATCGGGAATACGGGAGCAATCAGCCCCAGCATTTT. This encodes CASSKYREYGSNQPQHF. Drawing the rest from reference TRBV28 and TRBJ1-5, the complete variable domain is DVKVTQSSRYLVKRTGEKVFLECVQDMDHENMFWYRQDPGLGLRLIYFSYDVKMKEKGDIPEGYSVSREKKERFSLILESASTNQTSMYLCASSKYREYGSNQPQHFGDGTRLSIL.